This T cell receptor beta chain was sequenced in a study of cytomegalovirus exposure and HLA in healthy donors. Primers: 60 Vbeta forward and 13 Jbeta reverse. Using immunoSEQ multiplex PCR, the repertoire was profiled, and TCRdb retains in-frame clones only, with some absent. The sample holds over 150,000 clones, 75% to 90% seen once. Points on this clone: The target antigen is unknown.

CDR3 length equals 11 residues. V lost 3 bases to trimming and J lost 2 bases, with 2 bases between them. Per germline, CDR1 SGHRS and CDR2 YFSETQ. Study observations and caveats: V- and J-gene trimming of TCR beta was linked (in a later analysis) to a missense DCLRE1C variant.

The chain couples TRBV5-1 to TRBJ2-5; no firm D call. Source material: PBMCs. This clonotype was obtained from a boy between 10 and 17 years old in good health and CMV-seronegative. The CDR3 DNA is TGCGCCAGCAGCTCTCAAGAGACCCAGTACTTC. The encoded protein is CASSSQETQYF.